This passage covers 26 T cell receptor beta chains from one sample sequenced in a study of blood T cell repertoires in COVID-19. The method was immunoSEQ multiplex PCR; TCRdb's version includes in-frame clones alone and lacks a portion of them. The sample lists about 170,000 clones, 80% to 85% occurring once. Source material: peripheral blood. The receptors originated from a human donor with acute or convalescent COVID-19. The donor label of this sample is uncertain.

This chain links TRBV20-1 with TRBJ2-3; a weak D match, TRBD2 (6 bases). Germline lookup yields CDR1 DFQATT and CDR2 SNEGSKA (reference sequence). This CDR3 region has 11 residues. V lost 6 bases and J 4 bases, leaving 8 bases between the germline ends. The CDR3 here is CSAGTPDTQYF. CDR3 in DNA: TGCAGTGCAGGGACTCCAGATACGCAGTATTTT.

The chain employs TRBV7-9 and TRBJ2-7; the D gene is possibly TRBD1 (6 bases). V lost 6 bases to trimming and J lost 0 bases, with 21 bases between them. The V gene's germline CDR1 is SEHNR and CDR2 FQNEAQ (reference sequence). This CDR3 has 17 residues. The DNA for the CDR3 is TGTGCCAGCAGACCCTTCCTACAGGGCAATTCCTCCTACGAGCAGTACTTC. Protein sequence: CASRPFLQGNSSYEQYF. Together with reference TRBV7-9 and TRBJ2-7, the CDR3 gives the full variable domain: DTGVSQNPRHKITKRGQNVTFRCDPISEHNRLYWYRQTLGQGPEFLTYFQNEAQLEKSRLLSDRFSAERPKGSFSTLEIQRTEQGDSAMYLCASRPFLQGNSSYEQYFGPGTRLTVT.

The rearrangement uses TRBV6-6 and TRBJ1-2, with TRBD1 identical over 8 bases. This CDR3 has 14 residues. The V and J ends lost 6 bases and 3 bases, in that order; junction bases with no gene match: 6. Germline loops: CDR1 MNHNY, CDR2 SVGAGI (reference sequence). CDR3 nucleotides: TGTGCCAGCAGACCCCCGACAGGGGACTATGGCTACACCTTC. Translation gives CASRPPTGDYGYTF.

This clone was detected once. This chain joins TRBV28 and TRBJ1-6, with D maybe TRBD1 (5 bases). This CDR3 is built from 11 residues. V gave up 3 bases and J gave up 16 bases, with 10 bases separating them. Germline assignment: CDR1 MDHEN and CDR2 SYDVKM. This CDR3 is CASSLSQGLHF. CDR3 DNA: TGTGCCAGCAGTTTGTCCCAGGGTCTCCACTTT.

The J gene is TRBJ2-1, the V gene TRBV3-1 (or the pseudogene TRBV3-2), with D possibly TRBD2 on 6 matching bases. This CDR3 comprises 15 residues. The V end lost 4 bases, the J end lost 8 bases, and 18 bases lay between the germline ends. Germline V CDR1 and CDR2: LGHDT, YNNKEL (reference sequence). CDR3 residues: CASSLTGTPFDEQFF. CDR3 nucleotides: TGTGCCAGCAGCCTAACCGGGACTCCTTTCGATGAGCAGTTCTTC.

This clone was observed once. J is TRBJ2-1 and V is TRBV11-2; 8 nucleotides agree with TRBD1. Germline assignment: CDR1 SGHAT and CDR2 FQNNGV. The junction had 10 bases not matched to a gene; V was cut back by 0 bases and J by 9 bases. This CDR3 contains 16 residues. The CDR3 reads CASSLDDRGGLGEQFF. CDR3 nucleotides: TGTGCCAGCAGCTTAGATGACAGGGGTGGATTAGGTGAGCAGTTCTTC.

The chain uses TRBV28 and TRBJ2-5; 8 bases map to TRBD2. The V gene end was trimmed by 6 bases and the J gene end by 5 bases; junction bases not matched to a gene: 14. CDR1 and CDR2 (germline): MDHEN, SYDVKM. This CDR3 region has 16 residues. The CDR3 DNA sequence: TGTGCCAGCAGCTCCCCAGCGGGGGCCCTGTTGGAGACCCAGTACTTC. Protein sequence: CASSSPAGALLETQYF. The variable domain in full, with the rest retrieved from reference TRBV28 and TRBJ2-5, is DVKVTQSSRYLVKRTGEKVFLECVQDMDHENMFWYRQDPGLGLRLIYFSYDVKMKEKGDIPEGYSVSREKKERFSLILESASTNQTSMYLCASSSPAGALLETQYFGPGTRLLVL.

This clone was picked up many times. In DNA form, the CDR3 reads TGTGCCAGCAGCACAGCCGGGACAGGGGATCAGCCCCAGCATTTT. It codes for CASSTAGTGDQPQHF. The chain links TRBV7-8 to TRBJ1-5; the match to TRBD1 covers 10 bases. This CDR3 has 15 amino acids. In germline, CDR1 is SGHVS, CDR2 FQNEAQ. The V segment lost 5 bases and the J segment 5 bases; nucleotides outside the gene matches: 6. The full variable domain, in which reference TRBV7-8 and TRBJ1-5 provide the parts outside the CDR3, is GAGVSQSPRYKVAKRGQDVALRCDPISGHVSLFWYQQALGQGPEFLTYFQNEAQLDKSGLPSDRFFAERPEGSVSTLKIQRTQQEDSAVYLCASSTAGTGDQPQHFGDGTRLSIL.

Only a few counts were recorded for this clone. The chain has TRBV19 and TRBJ1-2; 8 bases line up with TRBD1. V gave up 4 bases and J gave up 5 bases; unmatched junction bases: 9. Germline-derived CDR1 and CDR2 are LNHDA and SQIVND (reference sequence). The CDR3 has 15 amino acids. CDR3: CASSSTQGAEYGYTF. The CDR3 DNA sequence: TGTGCCAGTAGTAGTACTCAGGGGGCGGAATATGGCTACACCTTC.

The chain employs TRBV3-1 (or the pseudogene TRBV3-2) and TRBJ2-7; 12 nucleotides line up with TRBD2. The length of the CDR3 is 14 residues. Germline CDR1 is LGHDT and CDR2 is YNNKEL (reference sequence). V gave up 5 bases and J gave up 4 bases; unmatched junction bases: 3. CDR3 in DNA: TGTGCCAGCAGCTCGACTAGCGGGAGATACGAGCAGTACTTC. This encodes CASSSTSGRYEQYF.

J is TRBJ2-7 and V is TRBV2; 8 bases are shared with TRBD1. The CDR3 extends over 15 amino acids. V trimming: 6 bases; J trimming: 3 bases; junction bases outside the gene matches: 10. Germline V gives CDR1 SNHLY, CDR2 FYNNEI. The chain's CDR3 is CASSRGQGGVYEQYF. As DNA, the CDR3 is TGTGCCAGCAGCCGCGGACAGGGTGGCGTCTACGAGCAGTACTTC.

The chain recombines TRBV5-5 with TRBJ1-2; 8 positions match TRBD1. Germline V gene sequence: CDR1 SGHKS, CDR2 YYEKEE (reference sequence). The CDR3 runs to 15 residues. V lost 1 base, J lost 0 bases, and 2 bases stayed unmatched. The CDR3 nucleotides are TGTGCCAGCAGCTTGTTGGGACAGGCTAACTATGGCTACACCTTC. This translates into CASSLLGQANYGYTF.

This chain uses TRBV7-2 with TRBJ1-1, with 8 bases identical to TRBD1. Looked up from germline, CDR1 is SGHTA and CDR2 is FQGNSA. This CDR3 spans 14 amino acids. The ends lost 9 bases at V and 10 bases at J; junction bases unmatched: 16. The DNA of the CDR3 is TGTGCCAGTCGAATGGGTGGACAGGGTTGGATAGCTTTCTTT. This gives the protein CASRMGGQGWIAFF.

This clone was counted a single time. This sequence joins TRBV7-2 and TRBJ2-5; 11 bases are shared with TRBD1. The junction had 1 base not matched to a gene; V was cut back by 5 bases and J by 5 bases. CDR1 and CDR2 from the germline V gene are SGHTA and FQGNSA. The CDR3 loop spans 13 amino acids. The CDR3 sequence: CASSRDRGETQYF. The CDR3 DNA reads TGTGCCAGCAGCCGGGACAGGGGGGAGACCCAGTACTTC.

This clone was observed a few times. At the DNA level, this CDR3 is encoded by other sequences in the same sample as well. This chain links TRBV12-3 or TRBV12-4 with TRBJ2-7, with D possibly matching TRBD1 (5 bases). V was shortened by 6 bases and J by 2 bases, with 11 bases between the two germline ends. This CDR3 spans 13 amino acids. The CDR3 region has the DNA TGTGCCAGCAGCCTGGGGCAGACCTACGAGCAGTACTTC. It is translated as CASSLGQTYEQYF.

The chain uses TRBV6-4 and TRBJ2-7; TRBD2 matches at 9 bases. The J segment lost 6 bases and the V segment lost 0 bases, leaving 30 bases of the junction unmatched. There are 23 residues in the CDR3. Germline CDR1 MRHNA, CDR2 SNTAGT. CDR3 residues: CASSDSYWKIAGVCEGIYREQYF. The CDR3 DNA sequence: TGTGCCAGCAGTGACTCCTATTGGAAGATAGCGGGAGTGTGTGAGGGAATTTACCGCGAGCAGTACTTC.

Only a few counts were recorded for this clone. The rearrangement uses TRBV29-1 and TRBJ2-2; a weak D match, TRBD2 (5 bases). The germline V gene has CDR1 SQVTM and CDR2 ANQGSEA. CDR3 length equals 14 residues. V gave up 4 bases and J gave up 4 bases, with 13 bases separating them. The CDR3 bases are TGCAGCGTTGTGTGGGAGCGAGGCACCGGGGAGCTGTTTTTT. This gives the protein CSVVWERGTGELFF.

The rearrangement joins TRBV27 to TRBJ2-7, with 10 nucleotides matching TRBD1. Germline V CDR1 and CDR2: MNHEY, SMNVEV (reference sequence). V lost 3 bases to trimming and J lost 3 bases; unmatched junction nucleotides: 5. CDR3 length: 15 residues. The CDR3 region has the DNA TGTGCCAGCAGTTTCTCGACAGGGGGCGGCTACGAGCAGTACTTC. Translated, it gives CASSFSTGGGYEQYF.

This sequence joins TRBV19 and TRBJ2-1; 13 bases are shared with TRBD2. The junction had 7 bases not matched to a gene; V was cut back by 4 bases and J by 7 bases. The CDR3 spans 16 residues. Per germline, CDR1 LNHDA and CDR2 SQIVND (reference sequence). CDR3 nucleotides: TGTGCCAGTAGTAAAGAACTAGCGGGAGGGTGGAATGAGCAGTTCTTC. Protein product: CASSKELAGGWNEQFF. Complete variable domain (other parts from reference TRBV19 and TRBJ2-1): DGGITQSPKYLFRKEGQNVTLSCEQNLNHDAMYWYRQDPGQGLRLIYYSQIVNDFQKGDIAEGYSVSREKKESFPLTVTSAQKNPTAFYLCASSKELAGGWNEQFFGPGTRLTVL.

The chain carries TRBV7-2 and TRBJ2-3; 7 nucleotides line up with TRBD2. With V trimmed by 6 bases and J by 5 bases, 5 bases remained unmatched. CDR1 is SGHTA, CDR2 FQGNSA, per germline. The CDR3 is 13 amino acids. CDR3 DNA sequence: TGTGCCAGCAGTTCCCCTAGCGGAGATACGCAGTATTTT. Translation: CASSSPSGDTQYF.

This sequence joins TRBV5-1 and TRBJ1-2, with a possible D match to TRBD1 (5 bases). V lost 1 base, J lost 4 bases, and 11 bases lay in between. The CDR3 loop spans 14 amino acids. From germline, CDR1 is SGHRS and CDR2 YFSETQ. The CDR3 region has the DNA TGCGCCAGCAGCTTGCCCGACAGCTCCTATGGCTACACCTTC. Translated, it gives CASSLPDSSYGYTF.

This clone has more than one count but fewer than ten. This chain links TRBV6-1 with TRBJ2-1; TRBD2 matches 10 bases. Trimming took 2 bases from V and 8 from J; bases not matched to a gene: 15. The CDR3 is 18 amino acids. From germline, CDR1 is MNHNS and CDR2 SASEGT. In nucleotides, the CDR3 is TGTGCCAGCAGTGAAATAGGTTCTAGCGGGAGTATTAGGGATGAGCAGTTCTTC. Protein product: CASSEIGSSGSIRDEQFF.

The CDR3 nucleotides are TGTGCCAGCAGCGGGGGAGGACTAGCAACCGAGCAGTACTTC. Its protein product is CASSGGGLATEQYF. The V call is TRBV7-2, the J call TRBJ2-7; 8 nucleotides line up with TRBD2. Germline V gene sequence: CDR1 SGHTA, CDR2 FQGNSA. The CDR3 loop spans 14 amino acids. J lost 6 bases, V lost 5 bases, and 9 bases had no gene match.

This sequence joins TRBV4-2 and TRBJ2-7; 9 nucleotides match TRBD2. The CDR3 contains 17 residues. The V gene end was trimmed by 4 bases and the J gene end by 3 bases; junction bases not matched to a gene: 13. Looked up from germline, CDR1 is LGHNA and CDR2 is YNFKEQ. CDR3 in amino acids: CASSPGLSSGSLYEQYF. The CDR3 coding sequence is TGTGCCAGCAGCCCCGGTTTGAGTAGCGGGAGTCTCTACGAGCAGTACTTC.

The chain carries TRBV2 and TRBJ1-3; D is possibly TRBD1 (5 bases). Germline lookup yields CDR1 SNHLY and CDR2 FYNNEI. This CDR3 is 18 amino acids long. The V and J ends lost 11 bases and 0 bases respectively, with 26 bases between them. The CDR3 sequence is CASSPRAPGVGSGNTIYF. The DNA of the CDR3 is TGTGCCTCCTCCCCTAGGGCCCCGGGGGTCGGCTCTGGAAACACCATATATTTT.

The V call is TRBV7-8, the J call TRBJ1-5, with D unresolved. Germline CDR1 and CDR2: SGHVS and FQNEAQ. Trimming cost V 5 bases and J 0 bases, with 17 bases left between them. This CDR3 comprises 17 residues. CDR3 sequence reads: CASSQREIIFSNQPQHF. CDR3 nucleotides: TGTGCCAGCAGCCAAAGGGAGATTATATTTAGCAATCAGCCCCAGCATTTT.